Below, 4 T cell receptor beta chains from the same sample are listed, as sequenced in a study of T cells in Graves' hyperthyroidism and ophthalmopathy. What was amplified from RNA transcripts were TCR beta CDR3 regions. First-round RT-PCR targeting the TCR CDR3 was performed with the HTBI primer set. TCRdb re-called the multiplex PCR reads through MiXCR, storing one row per CDR3 protein. The repertoire includes a few hundred thousand distinct CDR3 sequences, approximately 49% of them detected once, and roughly 45% sits in the top ten. Sequenced input: peripheral blood or thyroid tissue (not recorded which). All receptors come from an adult woman with Graves' disease, either hyperthyroidism or ophthalmopathy (not recorded which).

In this sample, this clonotype turned up many times. At one end the junction does not follow the germline gene, possibly because of a read error. The V gene is TRBV5-6, the J gene TRBJ1-1; D is possibly TRBD1 (6 bases). The CDR3 is 11 residues long. Germline CDR1 reads SGHDT; CDR2 reads YYEEEE. The CDR3 bases are TGTGCCAGCAGCTTGGTCGCAGGGGTCAGCTTT. This encodes CASSLVAGVSF. Full variable domain (rest looked up from reference TRBV5-6 and TRBJ1-1): DAGVTQSPTHLIKTRGQQVTLRCSPKSGHDTVSWYQQALGQGPQFIFQYYEEEERQRGNFPDRFSGHQFPNYSSELNVNALLLGDSALYLCASSLVAGVSFGQGTRLTVV.

The V gene is TRBV10-3, the J gene TRBJ1-5, with unresolved D. V lost 4 bases to trimming and J lost 1 base, with 5 bases between them. The CDR3 runs 13 residues. CDR1 is ENHRY and CDR2 is SYGVKD in the germline V gene. The CDR3 DNA reads as TGTGCCATCAGTGGAGTGAGCAATCAGCCCCAGCATTTT. It encodes CAISGVSNQPQHF.

This clonotype was recorded many times. J is TRBJ1-1 and V is TRBV20-1; the D is unclear. Germline V gives CDR1 DFQATT, CDR2 SNEGSKA (reference sequence). Trimming took off 2 bases at V and 4 bases at J, with 20 bases between the two ends. The CDR3 totals 16 residues. The CDR3 spells CSARTRARGWSTEAFF. For the CDR3, the DNA is TGCAGTGCTAGAACTAGGGCGAGAGGTTGGAGCACTGAAGCTTTCTTT.

The chain combines TRBV7-8 with TRBJ1-2; D gene ambiguous. CDR3 size: 16 residues. Trimming took 3 bases from V and 6 from J, leaving 20 bases between them. Germline V lookup: CDR1 SGHVS, CDR2 FQNEAQ. In DNA form, the CDR3 reads TGTGCCAGCAGCTTTCGAACAGCCCTAAATTGGGATGGCTACACCTTC. Translated: CASSFRTALNWDGYTF. The full variable domain, in which reference TRBV7-8 and TRBJ1-2 provide the parts outside the CDR3, is GAGVSQSPRYKVAKRGQDVALRCDPISGHVSLFWYQQALGQGPEFLTYFQNEAQLDKSGLPSDRFFAERPEGSVSTLKIQRTQQEDSAVYLCASSFRTALNWDGYTFGSGTRLTVV.